Here is one TCR beta chain with its context. Clones were read by immunoSEQ multiplex PCR, and TCRdb kept only the in-frame ones, dropping some. Of 43,000 or so clones listed, 92% are singletons. The data are from a study of cytomegalovirus exposure and HLA in healthy donors. The CDR3 runs to 18 residues. J gave up 4 bases and V 4 bases, and 14 bases lay outside the gene matches. Germline V gene sequence: CDR1 SEHNR, CDR2 FQNEAQ (reference sequence). These donors were members of the approximately 110-subject validation cohort, a group separate from the approximately 700-subject first cohort. The chain joins TRBV7-9 to TRBJ2-5, with 11 bases lining up with TRBD1. Sequencing was done on a sample of PBMCs. This TCR derives from a man aged 18 to 30 in good health and CMV-seronegative. CDR3 region: CASSSRVVGQGARETQYF. The CDR3 DNA sequence: TGTGCCAGCAGCTCCAGGGTTGTTGGACAGGGGGCCCGAGAGACCCAGTACTTC.